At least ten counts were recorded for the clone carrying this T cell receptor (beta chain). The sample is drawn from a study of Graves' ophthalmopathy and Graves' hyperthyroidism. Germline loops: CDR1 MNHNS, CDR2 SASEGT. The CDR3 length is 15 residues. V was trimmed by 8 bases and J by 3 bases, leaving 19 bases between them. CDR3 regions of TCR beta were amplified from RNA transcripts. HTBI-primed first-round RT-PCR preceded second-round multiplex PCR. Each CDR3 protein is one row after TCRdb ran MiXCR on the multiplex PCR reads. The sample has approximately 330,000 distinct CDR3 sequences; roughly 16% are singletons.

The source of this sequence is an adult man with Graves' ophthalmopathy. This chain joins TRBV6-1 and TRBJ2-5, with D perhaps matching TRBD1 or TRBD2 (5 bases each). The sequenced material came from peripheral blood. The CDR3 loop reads CASVRGSRGEETQYF. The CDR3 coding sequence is TGTGCCAGCGTGAGGGGATCCCGAGGCGAAGAGACCCAGTACTTC.